Described below is a single TCR beta chain sequence and its context. The target antigen is unknown. Clones were read by immunoSEQ multiplex PCR, and TCRdb kept only the in-frame ones, dropping some. The data hold some 11,000 clones, with over 70% observed a single time. These data are taken from a study of CD4 T cells in relation to SARS-CoV-2 and coronaviruses. The unexposed donors gave CD4+ T cells in about 2011-2018, prior to COVID-19. After around nine days of culture, CD4+ T cells were isolated. The source is a human donor in good health. Source material: CD4+ T cells from PBMCs, cultured in vitro.

This CDR3 is CASSLSQGGGDGYTF. The CDR3 bases are TGCGCCAGCAGCTTGAGTCAGGGAGGAGGAGATGGCTACACCTTC. V gene TRBV5-1 combines with J gene TRBJ1-2; the D gene is possibly TRBD1 (5 bases). V was trimmed by 1 base and J by 6 bases, leaving 16 bases between them. This CDR3 region has 15 residues. Germline assignment: CDR1 SGHRS and CDR2 YFSETQ.